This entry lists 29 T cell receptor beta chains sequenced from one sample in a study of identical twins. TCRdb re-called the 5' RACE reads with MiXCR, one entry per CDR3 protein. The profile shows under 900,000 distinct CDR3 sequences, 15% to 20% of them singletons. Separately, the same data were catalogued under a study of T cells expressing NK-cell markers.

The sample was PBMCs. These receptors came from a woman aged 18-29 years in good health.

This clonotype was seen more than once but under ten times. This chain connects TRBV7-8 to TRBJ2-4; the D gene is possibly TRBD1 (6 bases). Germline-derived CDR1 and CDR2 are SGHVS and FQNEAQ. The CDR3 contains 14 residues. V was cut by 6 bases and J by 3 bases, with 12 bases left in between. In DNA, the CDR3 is TGTGCCAGCAGTCGTGACAGGTTCAAAAACATTCAGTACTTC. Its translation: CASSRDRFKNIQYF.

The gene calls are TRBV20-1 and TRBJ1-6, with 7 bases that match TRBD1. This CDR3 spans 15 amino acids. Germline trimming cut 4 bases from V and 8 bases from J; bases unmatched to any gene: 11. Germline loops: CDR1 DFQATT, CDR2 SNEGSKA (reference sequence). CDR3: CSANIRQGMDSPLHF. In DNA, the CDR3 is TGCAGTGCTAACATCCGACAGGGAATGGATTCACCCCTCCACTTT.

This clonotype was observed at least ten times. The DNA for the CDR3 is TGTGCCAGTAAGGCAGATACGCAGTATTTT. It translates to CASKADTQYF. The gene calls are TRBV12-3 or TRBV12-4 and TRBJ2-3; the D is unclear. Between the trimmed V and J ends, which lost 9 bases and 4 bases, there was a span of 5 bases. CDR3 length equals 10 residues.

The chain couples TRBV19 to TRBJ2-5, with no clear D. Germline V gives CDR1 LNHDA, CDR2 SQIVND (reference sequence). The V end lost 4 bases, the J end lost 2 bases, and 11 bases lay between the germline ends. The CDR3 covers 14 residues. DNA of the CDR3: TGTGCCAGTAGTACGGCCACCATTCAAGAGACCCAGTACTTC. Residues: CASSTATIQETQYF. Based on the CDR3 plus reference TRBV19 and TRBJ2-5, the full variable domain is DGGITQSPKYLFRKEGQNVTLSCEQNLNHDAMYWYRQDPGQGLRLIYYSQIVNDFQKGDIAEGYSVSREKKESFPLTVTSAQKNPTAFYLCASSTATIQETQYFGPGTRLLVL.

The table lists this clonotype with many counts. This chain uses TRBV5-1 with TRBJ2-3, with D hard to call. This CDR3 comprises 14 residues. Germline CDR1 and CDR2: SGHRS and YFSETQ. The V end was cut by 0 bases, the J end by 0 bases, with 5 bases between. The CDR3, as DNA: TGCGCCAGCAGCTTGGAAAGAAGCACAGATACGCAGTATTTT. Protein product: CASSLERSTDTQYF.

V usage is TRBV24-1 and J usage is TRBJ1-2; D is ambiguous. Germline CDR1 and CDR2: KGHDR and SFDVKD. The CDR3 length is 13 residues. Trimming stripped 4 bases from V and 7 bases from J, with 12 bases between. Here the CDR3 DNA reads TGTGCCACCAGTGACGGCCGGGTAGCTGGCTACACCTTC. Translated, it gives CATSDGRVAGYTF.

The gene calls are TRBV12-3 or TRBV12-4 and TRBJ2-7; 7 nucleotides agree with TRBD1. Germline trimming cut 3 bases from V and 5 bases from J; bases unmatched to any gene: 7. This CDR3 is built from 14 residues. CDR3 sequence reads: CASSFETGLDEQYF. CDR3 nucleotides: TGTGCCAGCAGTTTTGAGACAGGGCTGGACGAGCAGTACTTC.

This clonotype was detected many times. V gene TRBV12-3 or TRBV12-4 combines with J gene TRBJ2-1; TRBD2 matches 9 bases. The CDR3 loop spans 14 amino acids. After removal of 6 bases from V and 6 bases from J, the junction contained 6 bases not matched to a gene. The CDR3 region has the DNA TGTGCCAGCAGCTTGGGCGGGGGGGGCAATGAGCAGTTCTTC. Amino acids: CASSLGGGGNEQFF.

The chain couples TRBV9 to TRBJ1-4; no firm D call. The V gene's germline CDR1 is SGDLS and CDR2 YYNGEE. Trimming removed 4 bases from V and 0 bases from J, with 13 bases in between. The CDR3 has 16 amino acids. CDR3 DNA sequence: TGTGCCAGCAGCCCCACATGGGGTGCAACTAATGAAAAACTGTTTTTT. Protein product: CASSPTWGATNEKLFF.

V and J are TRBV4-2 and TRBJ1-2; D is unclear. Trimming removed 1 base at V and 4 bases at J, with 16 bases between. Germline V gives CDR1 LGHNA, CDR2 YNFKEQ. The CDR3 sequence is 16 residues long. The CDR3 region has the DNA TGTGCCAGCAGCCAAGTCCTCGTGGGAGTAGGCTATGGCTACACCTTC. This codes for CASSQVLVGVGYGYTF.

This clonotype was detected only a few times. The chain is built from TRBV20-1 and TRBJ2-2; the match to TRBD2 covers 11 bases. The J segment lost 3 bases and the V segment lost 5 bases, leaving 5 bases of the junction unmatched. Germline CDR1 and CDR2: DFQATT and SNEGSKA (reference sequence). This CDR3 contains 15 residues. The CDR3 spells CSAFRLAGYTGELFF. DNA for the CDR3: TGCAGTGCTTTCCGACTAGCGGGGTACACCGGGGAGCTGTTTTTT.

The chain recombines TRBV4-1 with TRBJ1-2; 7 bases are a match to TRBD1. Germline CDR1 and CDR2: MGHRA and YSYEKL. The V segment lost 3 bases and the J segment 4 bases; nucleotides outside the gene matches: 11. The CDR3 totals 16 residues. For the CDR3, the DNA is TGCGCCAGCAGCCAGGGGACAGACCCCCTCGTCTATGGCTACACCTTC. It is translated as CASSQGTDPLVYGYTF.

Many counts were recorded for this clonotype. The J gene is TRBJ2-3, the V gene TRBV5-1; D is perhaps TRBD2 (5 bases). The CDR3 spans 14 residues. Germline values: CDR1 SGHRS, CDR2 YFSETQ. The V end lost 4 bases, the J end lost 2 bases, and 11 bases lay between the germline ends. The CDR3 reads CASSLPDSTDTQYF. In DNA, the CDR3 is TGCGCCAGCAGCCTCCCGGACTCCACAGATACGCAGTATTTT.

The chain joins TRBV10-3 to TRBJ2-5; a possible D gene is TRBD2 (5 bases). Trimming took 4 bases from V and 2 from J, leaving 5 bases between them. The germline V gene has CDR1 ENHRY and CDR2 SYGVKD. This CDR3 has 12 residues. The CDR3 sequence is CAISGLQETQYF. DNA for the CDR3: TGTGCCATCAGTGGACTACAAGAGACCCAGTACTTC.

The CDR3 coding sequence is TGTGCCAGCAGCCAGGCCCCCGGGGGAACCTACGAGCAGTACTTC. This gives the protein CASSQAPGGTYEQYF. The chain links TRBV3-1 to TRBJ2-7, with TRBD2 as a possible D gene (6 bases). This CDR3 has 15 residues. Germline CDR1 is LGHDT and CDR2 is YNNKEL (reference sequence). V lost 3 bases to trimming and J lost 2 bases, with 14 bases between them.

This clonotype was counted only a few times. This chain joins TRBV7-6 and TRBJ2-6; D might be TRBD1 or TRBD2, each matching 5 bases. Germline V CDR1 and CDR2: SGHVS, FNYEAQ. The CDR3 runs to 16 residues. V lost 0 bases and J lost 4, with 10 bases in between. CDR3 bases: TGTGCCAGCAGCTTAGCTCTGGGGACCGGGGCCAACGTCCTGACTTTC. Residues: CASSLALGTGANVLTF.

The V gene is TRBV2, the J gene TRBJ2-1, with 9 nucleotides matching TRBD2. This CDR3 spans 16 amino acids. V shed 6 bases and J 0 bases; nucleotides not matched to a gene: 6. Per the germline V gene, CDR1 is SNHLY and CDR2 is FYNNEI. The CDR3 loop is CASRALAGDSYNEQFF. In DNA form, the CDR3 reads TGTGCCAGCAGGGCACTAGCGGGCGACTCCTACAATGAGCAGTTCTTC.

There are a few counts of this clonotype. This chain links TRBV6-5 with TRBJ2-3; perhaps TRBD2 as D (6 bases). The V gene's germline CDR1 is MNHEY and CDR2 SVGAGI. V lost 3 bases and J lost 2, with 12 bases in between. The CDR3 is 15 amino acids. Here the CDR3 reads CASSYQGLSTDTQYF. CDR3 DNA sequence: TGTGCCAGCAGTTATCAGGGACTGTCCACAGATACGCAGTATTTT.

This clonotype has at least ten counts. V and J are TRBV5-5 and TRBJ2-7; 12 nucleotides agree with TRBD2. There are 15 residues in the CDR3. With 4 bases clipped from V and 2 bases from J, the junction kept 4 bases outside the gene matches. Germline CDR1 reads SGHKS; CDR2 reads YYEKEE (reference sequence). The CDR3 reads CASSLTSGGTYEQYF. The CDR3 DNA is TGTGCCAGCAGCCTGACTAGCGGGGGAACCTACGAGCAGTACTTC.

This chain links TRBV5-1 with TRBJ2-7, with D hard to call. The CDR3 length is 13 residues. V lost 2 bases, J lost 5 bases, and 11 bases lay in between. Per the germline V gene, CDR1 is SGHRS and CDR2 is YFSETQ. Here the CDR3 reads CASSFGPTDEQYF. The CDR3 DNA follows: TGCGCCAGCAGCTTTGGGCCCACGGACGAGCAGTACTTC.

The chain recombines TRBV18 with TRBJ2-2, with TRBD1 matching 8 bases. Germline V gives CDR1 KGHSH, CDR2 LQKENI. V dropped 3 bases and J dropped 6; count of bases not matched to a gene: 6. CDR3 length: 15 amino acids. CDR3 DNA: TGTGCCAGCTCACCGCGACAGGGGCCCGCCGGGGAGCTGTTTTTT. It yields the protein CASSPRQGPAGELFF.

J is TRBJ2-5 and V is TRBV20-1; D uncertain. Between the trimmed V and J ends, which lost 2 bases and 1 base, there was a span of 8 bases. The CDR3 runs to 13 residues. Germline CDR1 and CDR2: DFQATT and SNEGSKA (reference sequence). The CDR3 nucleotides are TGCAGTGCTAGATTTCCCCCCCAAGAGACCCAGTACTTC. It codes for CSARFPPQETQYF.

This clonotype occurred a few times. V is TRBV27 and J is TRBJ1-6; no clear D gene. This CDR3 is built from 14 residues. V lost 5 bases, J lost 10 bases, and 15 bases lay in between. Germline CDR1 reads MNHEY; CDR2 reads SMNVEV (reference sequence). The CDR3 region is CASSPRLAGSPLHF. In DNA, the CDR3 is TGTGCCAGCAGTCCGCGCCTAGCGGGGTCACCCCTCCACTTT.

DNA for the CDR3: TGTGCCAGCAGAACTAAGCGACTATTCTCCTACAATGAGCAGTTCTTC. This translates into CASRTKRLFSYNEQFF. This rearrangement joins TRBV11-2 to TRBJ2-1; possibly TRBD2 for D (5 bases). V was clipped by 6 bases and J by 0 bases, with 15 bases between them. CDR3 length: 16 residues. Germline V CDR1 and CDR2: SGHAT, FQNNGV.

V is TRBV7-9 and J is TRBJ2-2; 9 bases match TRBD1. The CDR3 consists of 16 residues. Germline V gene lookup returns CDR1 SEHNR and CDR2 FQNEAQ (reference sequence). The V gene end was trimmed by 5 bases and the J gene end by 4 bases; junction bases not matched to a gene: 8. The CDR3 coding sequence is TGTGCCAGCAGCCCCGGGACAGGGATGAGCACCGGGGAGCTGTTTTTT. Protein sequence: CASSPGTGMSTGELFF.

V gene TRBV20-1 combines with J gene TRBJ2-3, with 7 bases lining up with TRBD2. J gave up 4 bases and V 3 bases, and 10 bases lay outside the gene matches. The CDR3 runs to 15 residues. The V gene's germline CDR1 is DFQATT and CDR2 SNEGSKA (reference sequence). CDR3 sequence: CSASFFGGSSDTQYF. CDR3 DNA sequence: TGCAGTGCTAGTTTCTTCGGGGGGTCCTCAGATACGCAGTATTTT.

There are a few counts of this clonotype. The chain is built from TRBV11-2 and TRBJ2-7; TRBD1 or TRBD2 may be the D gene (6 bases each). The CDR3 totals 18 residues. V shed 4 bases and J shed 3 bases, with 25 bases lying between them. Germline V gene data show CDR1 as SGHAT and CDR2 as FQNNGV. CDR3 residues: CASSSPSRGGLPNYEQYF. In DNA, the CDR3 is TGTGCCAGCAGCTCCCCATCCCGAGGGGGACTCCCAAACTACGAGCAGTACTTC. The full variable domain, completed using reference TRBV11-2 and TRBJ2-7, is EAGVAQSPRYKIIEKRQSVAFWCNPISGHATLYWYQQILGQGPKLLIQFQNNGVVDDSQLPKDRFSAERLKGVDSTLKIQPAKLEDSAVYLCASSSPSRGGLPNYEQYFGPGTRLTVT.

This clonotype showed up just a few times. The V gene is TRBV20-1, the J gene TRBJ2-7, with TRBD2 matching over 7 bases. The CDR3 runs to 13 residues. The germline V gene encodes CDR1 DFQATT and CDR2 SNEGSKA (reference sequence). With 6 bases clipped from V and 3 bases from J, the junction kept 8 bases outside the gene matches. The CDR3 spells CSAAGTIIYEQYF. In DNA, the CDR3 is TGCAGTGCGGCCGGGACTATCATCTACGAGCAGTACTTC.

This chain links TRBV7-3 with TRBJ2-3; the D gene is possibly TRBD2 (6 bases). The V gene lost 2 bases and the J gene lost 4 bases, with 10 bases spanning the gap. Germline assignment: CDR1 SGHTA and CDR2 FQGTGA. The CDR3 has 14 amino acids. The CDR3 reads CASSLAGQADTQYF. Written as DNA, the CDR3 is TGTGCCAGCAGCTTAGCGGGGCAAGCAGATACGCAGTATTTT.